The 23 T cell receptor beta chains listed next were all sequenced from one sample in a study of blood T cell repertoires in COVID-19. The method was immunoSEQ multiplex PCR; TCRdb's version includes in-frame clones alone and lacks a portion of them. The sample holds 110,000 or so clones, roughly 80% seen once. The sequenced material came from peripheral blood. Every receptor here comes from a man in his 70s with acute or convalescent COVID-19.

The J gene is TRBJ1-1, the V gene TRBV19; D is ambiguous. The CDR3 extends over 12 amino acids. Trimming took off 4 bases at V and 8 bases at J, with 11 bases between the two ends. Germline CDR1 LNHDA, CDR2 SQIVND (reference sequence). CDR3: CASSNTRREAFF. The CDR3 nucleotides read TGTGCCAGTAGTAATACGAGGCGGGAAGCTTTCTTT. Full variable domain (remainder filled in from reference TRBV19 and TRBJ1-1): DGGITQSPKYLFRKEGQNVTLSCEQNLNHDAMYWYRQDPGQGLRLIYYSQIVNDFQKGDIAEGYSVSREKKESFPLTVTSAQKNPTAFYLCASSNTRREAFFGQGTRLTVV.

The chain links TRBV9 to TRBJ1-2; possibly TRBD1 for D (5 bases). Deletions cut 0 bases from V and 4 bases from J, with 10 bases between. Germline V CDR1 and CDR2: SGDLS, YYNGEE. The length of the CDR3 is 14 residues. CDR3 sequence: CASSVDRTIYGYTF. The CDR3 nucleotides are TGTGCCAGCAGCGTAGACAGGACCATCTATGGCTACACCTTC.

This chain joins TRBV6-5 and TRBJ1-5; D gene uncertain. The ends were cut back, 4 bases at V and 7 bases at J, with 11 bases in the middle. CDR1 is MNHEY and CDR2 is SVGAGI in the germline V gene. The CDR3 is 13 amino acids. The CDR3 loop reads CASSSGRRQPQHF. The CDR3 DNA reads as TGTGCCAGCAGTTCGGGGAGGAGGCAGCCCCAGCATTTT.

The chain joins TRBV4-3 to TRBJ2-5; D is perhaps TRBD2 (5 bases). Germline CDR1 and CDR2: LGHNA and YSLEER. Between the trimmed V and J ends, which lost 4 bases and 3 bases, there was a span of 12 bases. This CDR3 has 14 residues. The CDR3 coding sequence is TGCGCCAGCAGCCGCCAGGACGGGGAAGAGACCCAGTACTTC. It encodes CASSRQDGEETQYF.

This clone appeared a few times. The rearrangement uses TRBV5-4 and TRBJ1-3, with 7 bases fitting TRBD1. V was pared by 3 bases and J by 0 bases, with 9 bases of the junction left unmatched. The CDR3 is made up of 17 amino acids. The germline gives CDR1 SGHNT, CDR2 YYREEE (reference sequence). The CDR3 reads CASSSPPGQRSGNTIYF. CDR3 nucleotides: TGTGCCAGCAGCTCACCACCGGGACAGCGCTCTGGAAACACCATATATTTT.

The CDR3: CASSLVWGSGGDPQYF. The CDR3 coding sequence is TGTGCCAGCAGCTTAGTGTGGGGCTCCGGCGGGGACCCCCAGTACTTC. The chain has TRBV11-2 and TRBJ2-5, with a tentative D call TRBD2 (6 bases). Germline CDR1 and CDR2: SGHAT and FQNNGV. The V end lost 1 base, the J end lost 9 bases, and 21 bases lay between the germline ends. The CDR3 length is 16 residues.

V usage is TRBV12-3 or TRBV12-4 and J usage is TRBJ2-4; TRBD2 is a possible D gene (6 bases). The CDR3 extends over 12 amino acids. Between the trimmed V and J ends, which lost 7 bases and 13 bases, there was a span of 17 bases. This chain's CDR3 is CASTSGGMGQYF. CDR3 sequence (DNA): TGTGCCAGCACCTCAGGAGGGATGGGACAGTACTTC.

This clone was recorded a few times. The V call is TRBV6-4, the J call TRBJ2-5, with D tentatively TRBD1 (5 bases). V lost 7 bases and J lost 4, with 19 bases in between. Germline CDR1 is MRHNA and CDR2 is SNTAGT. CDR3 size: 15 residues. The CDR3 bases are TGTGCCAGCAATAGGTCTGGGGCCCTCCGAGAGACCCAGTACTTC. Amino acids: CASNRSGALRETQYF.

V is TRBV27 and J is TRBJ1-3; D possibly corresponds to TRBD1 (5 bases). This CDR3 spans 15 amino acids. Germline CDR1 and CDR2: MNHEY and SMNVEV (reference sequence). The germline V and J ends were trimmed by 0 bases and 4 bases, with 10 bases remaining between them. The CDR3 reads CASSLSSGYGNTIYF. The CDR3 region has the DNA TGTGCCAGCAGTTTATCGTCAGGGTACGGAAACACCATATATTTT.

The gene calls are TRBV27 and TRBJ1-2; D not certain. The CDR3 runs to 13 residues. The V end was cut by 4 bases, the J end by 9 bases, with 15 bases between. CDR1 is MNHEY and CDR2 is SMNVEV in the germline V gene (reference sequence). The CDR3 spells CASSSPWASRYTF. In DNA form, the CDR3 reads TGTGCCAGCAGTTCTCCTTGGGCAAGCCGCTACACCTTC.

V is TRBV5-1 and J is TRBJ1-1; possibly TRBD1 for D (6 bases). This CDR3 is 16 amino acids long. V lost 4 bases and J 3 bases, leaving 19 bases between the germline ends. Germline V gene data show CDR1 as SGHRS and CDR2 as YFSETQ. The CDR3 spells CASSLRPGHPDTEAFF. The CDR3 region has the DNA TGCGCCAGCAGCCTCAGACCGGGACACCCGGACACTGAAGCTTTCTTT.

Details on this clone: Other DNA sequences in this sample translate to the same CDR3. The chain joins TRBV5-1 to TRBJ2-3; D is perhaps TRBD2 (6 bases). Trimming took 0 bases from V and 0 from J, leaving 8 bases between them. From germline, CDR1 is SGHRS and CDR2 YFSETQ. The CDR3 length is 15 residues. The DNA of the CDR3 is TGCGCCAGCAGCTTGGGTAGCGGAAGCACAGATACGCAGTATTTT. Translation gives CASSLGSGSTDTQYF.

The J gene is TRBJ2-1, the V gene TRBV7-3; 11 bases are a match to TRBD2. The CDR3 is 17 residues long. Germline trimming cut 0 bases from V and 4 bases from J; bases unmatched to any gene: 5. Germline CDR1 reads SGHTA; CDR2 reads FQGTGA. The DNA of the CDR3 is TGTGCCAGCAGCTTAACGTTGGGGACTAGCGGTTACAATGAGCAGTTCTTC. It translates to CASSLTLGTSGYNEQFF.

This chain joins TRBV7-2 and TRBJ2-7; TRBD2 matches at 11 bases. This CDR3 has 15 amino acids. V lost 0 bases to trimming and J lost 4 bases; unmatched junction nucleotides: 2. Germline V gene data show CDR1 as SGHTA and CDR2 as FQGNSA. CDR3 nucleotides: TGTGCCAGCAGCTTAGCTAGCGGGAGGGAGTACGAGCAGTACTTC. This gives the protein CASSLASGREYEQYF.

This clone appeared once. The chain joins TRBV18 to TRBJ2-7; 8 bases agree with TRBD1. CDR1 KGHSH and CDR2 LQKENI come from the germline V gene. The V gene end was trimmed by 4 bases and the J gene end by 4 bases; junction bases not matched to a gene: 6. The CDR3 runs to 14 residues. CDR3 sequence reads: CASSRATGEYEQYF. The CDR3 bases are TGTGCCAGCTCACGGGCGACAGGGGAATACGAGCAGTACTTC.

The chain is built from TRBV29-1 and TRBJ2-7, with 13 bases aligning to TRBD2. Germline assignment: CDR1 SQVTM and CDR2 ANQGSEA. V trimming: 7 bases; J trimming: 0 bases; junction bases outside the gene matches: 9. This CDR3 region has 16 residues. The CDR3 reads CSGTSGGALGSYEQYF. The CDR3 nucleotides are TGCAGCGGAACTAGCGGGGGGGCTCTCGGCTCCTACGAGCAGTACTTC.

J is TRBJ2-1 and V is TRBV20-1; 8 bases are shared with TRBD2. The CDR3 runs 15 residues. The V gene end was trimmed by 3 bases and the J gene end by 5 bases; junction bases not matched to a gene: 9. Germline V gene data show CDR1 as DFQATT and CDR2 as SNEGSKA (reference sequence). CDR3 loop: CSASSVSSGHNEQFF. The CDR3 nucleotides are TGCAGTGCTAGTAGTGTGTCTAGCGGGCACAATGAGCAGTTCTTC.

V and J are TRBV5-8 and TRBJ1-1, with D perhaps TRBD1 (6 bases). The CDR3 is 15 residues long. V shed 4 bases and J shed 0 bases, with 13 bases lying between them. The germline gives CDR1 SGHTS, CDR2 YDEGEE. CDR3 DNA: TGTGCCAGCAGCCTACGGACAGCTATGAACACTGAAGCTTTCTTT. Residues: CASSLRTAMNTEAFF.

The chain has TRBV30 and TRBJ2-3; 7 bases align to TRBD1. The CDR3 has 14 residues. Germline CDR1 and CDR2: GTSNPN and SVGIG (reference sequence). With 4 bases clipped from V and 7 bases from J, the junction kept 11 bases outside the gene matches. The CDR3 bases are TGTGCCTGGAAGGGGGTAGGGGGCGCGAATACGCAGTATTTT. Translated, it gives CAWKGVGGANTQYF.

The rearrangement links TRBV14 to TRBJ2-7; the match to TRBD2 covers 8 bases. Germline CDR1 reads SGHDN; CDR2 reads FVKESK. Trimming cost V 4 bases and J 5 bases; bases outside gene matches: 7. The CDR3 covers 14 residues. This CDR3 reads CASSRQRESNEQYF. CDR3 in DNA: TGTGCCAGCAGCCGACAGCGGGAGTCTAACGAGCAGTACTTC.

The chain carries TRBV19 and TRBJ1-5; possible D gene TRBD1, 5 bases. The germline V gene has CDR1 LNHDA and CDR2 SQIVND (reference sequence). The CDR3 consists of 16 residues. Trimming took 7 bases from V and 0 from J, leaving 16 bases between them. The CDR3 reads CASTMAGRGSNQPQHF. For the CDR3, the DNA is TGTGCCAGTACTATGGCAGGGAGGGGTAGCAATCAGCCCCAGCATTTT. The whole variable domain, remainder taken from reference TRBV19 and TRBJ1-5, is DGGITQSPKYLFRKEGQNVTLSCEQNLNHDAMYWYRQDPGQGLRLIYYSQIVNDFQKGDIAEGYSVSREKKESFPLTVTSAQKNPTAFYLCASTMAGRGSNQPQHFGDGTRLSIL.

The chain combines TRBV7-2 with TRBJ2-7, with a weak D call TRBD2 (5 bases). CDR1 and CDR2 from the germline V gene are SGHTA and FQGNSA. CDR3 length: 16 amino acids. V was trimmed by 4 bases and J by 0 bases, leaving 16 bases between them. The CDR3 sequence: CASSWNVVGSSYEQYF. CDR3 nucleotide sequence: TGTGCCAGCAGCTGGAACGTTGTTGGGAGCTCCTACGAGCAGTACTTC. The full variable domain, rest sourced from reference TRBV7-2 and TRBJ2-7, is GAGVSQSPSNKVTEKGKDVELRCDPISGHTALYWYRQSLGQGLEFLIYFQGNSAPDKSGLPSDRFSAERTGGSVSTLTIQRTQQEDSAVYLCASSWNVVGSSYEQYFGPGTRLTVT.

The V and J genes are TRBV3-1 (or the pseudogene TRBV3-2) and TRBJ2-5, with no clear D. Trimming took off 4 bases at V and 0 bases at J, with 6 bases between the two ends. Germline V gives CDR1 LGHDT, CDR2 YNNKEL (reference sequence). CDR3 length equals 13 residues. The CDR3 loop reads CASSPENQETQYF. CDR3 DNA: TGTGCCAGCAGCCCCGAGAACCAAGAGACCCAGTACTTC.